The next 17 T cell receptor beta chains were all read from a single sample in a study of OX40 agonist ivuxolimab in advanced cancers. This table comes from immunoSEQ multiplex PCR, and its TCRdb copy is limited to in-frame clones, with some not included. In the table there are over 60,000 clones, about 82% of which are singletons. The sequencing used CD4+ or CD8+ T cells sorted from blood, collected in a trial of the OX40 agonist ivuxolimab. These receptors all come from an adult with an advanced solid tumor such as melanoma, head and neck, liver or kidney cancer.

The gene calls are TRBV5-1 and TRBJ1-2; D is unresolved. The CDR3 runs 14 residues. Germline CDR1 and CDR2: SGHRS and YFSETQ. V was trimmed by 4 bases and J by 1 base, leaving 11 bases between them. CDR3 protein: CASSPLRNNYGYTF. Here the CDR3 DNA reads TGCGCCAGCAGCCCTCTAAGAAATAACTATGGCTACACCTTC.

The rearrangement joins TRBV15 to TRBJ1-1; D is perhaps TRBD1 (5 bases). The CDR3 is 15 amino acids. In germline, CDR1 is LNHNV, CDR2 YYDKDF (reference sequence). V dropped 0 bases and J dropped 5 bases, with 13 bases sitting between them. The CDR3, as DNA: TGTGCCACCAGCAGAGAGCCCGGGGGGAGGACTGAAGCTTTCTTT. It is translated as CATSREPGGRTEAFF.

The CDR3: CASSGRSLNSPLHF. CDR3 in DNA: TGTGCCAGCAGTGGTCGGTCTCTTAATTCACCCCTCCACTTT. The chain joins TRBV6-1 to TRBJ1-6; no clear D. Germline CDR1 MNHNS, CDR2 SASEGT. The CDR3 totals 14 residues. Trimming stripped 4 bases from V and 6 bases from J, with 10 bases between.

The CDR3 region has the DNA TGTGCCAGCAGCTTAGGGGGACAGACGAGGTCGCACGAGCAGTACGTC. Amino acids: CASSLGGQTRSHEQYV. The V and J genes are TRBV11-3 and TRBJ2-7, with 7 bases aligning to TRBD1. The CDR3 totals 16 residues. V gave up 1 base and J gave up 5 bases; unmatched junction bases: 11. Germline CDR1 and CDR2: SGHNT and YENEEA.

Concerning this clone itself: This specimen includes other DNA sequences encoding the same CDR3. The V and J genes are TRBV5-1 and TRBJ2-3; no definite D call. This CDR3 has 13 residues. The ends were cut back, 3 bases at V and 4 bases at J, with 9 bases in the middle. Germline loops: CDR1 SGHRS, CDR2 YFSETQ. CDR3 sequence: CASSSRGADTQYF. CDR3 DNA sequence: TGCGCCAGCAGCTCTCGAGGCGCAGATACGCAGTATTTT.

The chain is built from TRBV6-1 and TRBJ2-2; D might be TRBD2 (6 bases). The V gene lost 5 bases and the J gene lost 7 bases, with 11 bases spanning the gap. The CDR3 loop spans 13 amino acids. From germline, CDR1 is MNHNS and CDR2 SASEGT. The CDR3 sequence: CASSRRADGELFF. The CDR3 DNA reads as TGTGCCAGCAGTAGGAGGGCCGACGGGGAGCTGTTTTTT.

The DNA for the CDR3 is TGTGCCAGCAGCCGACAGGGCTATAATTCACCCCTCCACTTT. Protein: CASSRQGYNSPLHF. V and J are TRBV5-4 and TRBJ1-6; TRBD1 matches at 7 bases. CDR1 is SGHNT and CDR2 is YYREEE in the germline V gene (reference sequence). CDR3 length: 14 residues. After removal of 4 bases from V and 3 bases from J, the junction contained 1 base not matched to a gene. Combining the CDR3 with reference TRBV5-4 and TRBJ1-6 gives the whole variable domain ETGVTQSPTHLIKTRGQQVTLRCSSQSGHNTVSWYQQALGQGPQFIFQYYREEENGRGNFPPRFSGLQFPNYSSELNVNALELDDSALYLCASSRQGYNSPLHFGNGTRLTVT.

The chain is built from TRBV11-1 and TRBJ2-5, with a possible D match to TRBD2 (5 bases). This CDR3 is built from 13 residues. Trimming removed 3 bases at V and 0 bases at J, with 5 bases between. Germline V gene sequence: CDR1 SGHAT, CDR2 FQDESV (reference sequence). CDR3 bases: TGTGCCAGCAGCTTGGACTACCAAGAGACCCAGTACTTC. Translation gives CASSLDYQETQYF.

This clone showed up just a few times. V and J are TRBV7-8 and TRBJ2-7; the D gene is possibly TRBD1 (5 bases). Germline V gene sequence: CDR1 SGHVS, CDR2 FQNEAQ. The CDR3 spans 15 residues. Deletions cut 5 bases from V and 6 bases from J, with 20 bases between. Here the CDR3 reads CASSPAQTWGSEQYV. DNA of the CDR3: TGTGCCAGCAGCCCCGCCCAGACCTGGGGCAGCGAGCAGTACGTC.

The chain combines TRBV6-1 with TRBJ2-3; TRBD1 or TRBD2 may be the D gene (5 bases each). CDR1 is MNHNS, CDR2 SASEGT, per germline. The CDR3 length is 15 residues. Trimming pared 7 bases from V and 1 base from J, leaving 15 bases between. CDR3 coding DNA: TGTGCCAGCAATTGGGACCCTTTTGGCACAGATACGCAGTATTTT. Encoded protein: CASNWDPFGTDTQYF.

This clone is classed as medium-sized (0.01 to 0.1%). The chain couples TRBV9 to TRBJ1-2, with a possible D match to TRBD1 (5 bases). V was pared by 0 bases and J by 2 bases, with 11 bases between. The CDR3 is made up of 15 amino acids. CDR1 is SGDLS and CDR2 is YYNGEE in the germline V gene. CDR3 bases: TGTGCCAGCAGCGTAGGTCGGGGGGAAAACTATGGCTACACCTTC. It specifies CASSVGRGENYGYTF.

This chain uses TRBV6-1 with TRBJ1-2, with 7 bases lining up with TRBD1. The ends lost 4 bases at V and 4 bases at J; junction bases unmatched: 9. The CDR3 is made up of 15 amino acids. Germline values: CDR1 MNHNS, CDR2 SASEGT. The CDR3 spells CASSGYRGGAYGYTF. The CDR3 nucleotides are TGTGCCAGCAGTGGATATAGAGGGGGCGCCTATGGCTACACCTTC.

V usage is TRBV5-1 and J usage is TRBJ2-1, with 10 bases identical to TRBD2. There are 15 residues in the CDR3. Germline lookup yields CDR1 SGHRS and CDR2 YFSETQ. Trimming at V came to 3 bases and at J to 3 bases, leaving 3 bases not matched to a gene. CDR3 residues: CASSSGLADYNEQFF. The CDR3 DNA sequence: TGCGCCAGCAGCTCCGGACTAGCGGACTACAATGAGCAGTTCTTC.

The CDR3 spells CASSYRTDYYGYTF. The DNA of the CDR3 is TGTGCCAGCAGTTATCGGACAGACTACTATGGCTACACCTTC. The V gene is TRBV27, the J gene TRBJ1-2; tentatively, D is TRBD1 (6 bases). V lost 4 bases, J lost 3 bases, and 12 bases lay in between. CDR1 is MNHEY and CDR2 is SMNVEV in the germline V gene (reference sequence). The CDR3 contains 14 residues.

This chain connects TRBV18 to TRBJ1-4; 7 bases are shared with TRBD1. The CDR3 runs 13 residues. J gave up 6 bases and V 6 bases, and 4 bases lay outside the gene matches. From germline, CDR1 is KGHSH and CDR2 LQKENI. CDR3 in amino acids: CASSATGDEKLFF. The DNA for the CDR3 is TGTGCCAGCTCGGCCACAGGGGATGAAAAACTGTTTTTT.

This sequence joins TRBV5-1 and TRBJ1-6, with a possible D match to TRBD1 (5 bases). This CDR3 is 15 amino acids long. Trimming stripped 4 bases from V and 7 bases from J, with 15 bases between. CDR1 is SGHRS and CDR2 is YFSETQ in the germline V gene. CDR3 bases: TGCGCCAGCAGCCTGGACGCAGGGAGGAATTCACCCCTCCACTTT. Its translation: CASSLDAGRNSPLHF.

This clone was picked up one time. CDR3 residues: CASSQELRGQDYGYTF. The CDR3 DNA reads as TGCGCCAGCAGCCAAGAGCTGAGGGGGCAAGACTATGGCTACACCTTC. The chain links TRBV4-3 to TRBJ1-2; 7 positions agree with TRBD1. The germline gives CDR1 LGHNA, CDR2 YSLEER. The CDR3 sequence is 16 residues long. The V and J ends lost 0 bases and 3 bases, in that order; junction bases with no gene match: 7.